The 12 T cell receptor beta chains given below trace back to one sample, sequenced in a study of T cell responses to AZD1222 COVID-19 vaccine. Measured with immunoSEQ multiplex PCR; TCRdb has only the in-frame clones, and not every one. This table has about 140,000 clones, 70% to 90% appearing once. Specimen: peripheral blood, collected on day 0 of AZD1222 vaccination. The receptor set was obtained from an adult in good health.

The chain combines TRBV11-2 with TRBJ1-3, with D maybe TRBD1 (6 bases). CDR3 length equals 16 residues. Germline V gene data show CDR1 as SGHAT and CDR2 as FQNNGV. V dropped 6 bases and J dropped 0 bases, with 15 bases sitting between them. The CDR3 region is CASSRLDRISGNTIYF. DNA of the CDR3: TGTGCCAGCAGTCGGTTGGACAGAATCTCTGGAAACACCATATATTTT.

The CDR3 loop reads CASSHPWTSGGQGELFF. The CDR3 bases are TGCGCCAGCAGCCACCCATGGACTAGCGGAGGACAAGGGGAGCTGTTTTTT. V usage is TRBV4-1 and J usage is TRBJ2-2, with 10 bases fitting TRBD2. The germline V gene has CDR1 MGHRA and CDR2 YSYEKL. J gave up 8 bases and V 3 bases, and 12 bases lay outside the gene matches. There are 17 residues in the CDR3.

The J gene is TRBJ1-5, the V gene TRBV10-3; 8 bases line up with TRBD1. V was pared by 6 bases and J by 4 bases, with 8 bases of the junction left unmatched. CDR3 size: 15 residues. Germline assignment: CDR1 ENHRY and CDR2 SYGVKD. The CDR3 here is CAIRDRDRNNQPQHF. The CDR3 coding sequence is TGTGCCATCAGAGACAGGGACAGGAATAATCAGCCCCAGCATTTT.

This clone was recorded only once. V usage is TRBV29-1 and J usage is TRBJ1-1; D is perhaps TRBD1 (6 bases). The V end was cut by 4 bases, the J end by 7 bases, with 7 bases between. This CDR3 has 10 amino acids. The V gene's germline CDR1 is SQVTM and CDR2 ANQGSEA. This CDR3 reads CSVGDIEAFF. The CDR3 DNA reads as TGCAGCGTTGGGGACATTGAAGCTTTCTTT.

This clone was seen a single time. This chain links TRBV5-6 with TRBJ1-2; tentative D call: TRBD1 (6 bases). V was clipped by 6 bases and J by 4 bases, with 16 bases between them. CDR3 length: 14 residues. Germline-derived CDR1 and CDR2 are SGHDT and YYEEEE. The CDR3 spells CASNVQGPFYGYTF. The CDR3 nucleotides read TGTGCCAGCAACGTACAGGGACCATTCTATGGCTACACCTTC.

The J gene is TRBJ2-2, the V gene TRBV6-6; D is uncertain. This CDR3 spans 15 amino acids. V lost 6 bases and J 2 bases, leaving 13 bases between the germline ends. CDR1 and CDR2 (germline): MNHNY, SVGAGI (reference sequence). The CDR3 loop reads CASRPAPGNTGELFF. CDR3 DNA sequence: TGTGCCAGCAGGCCCGCACCGGGTAACACCGGGGAGCTGTTTTTT.

The CDR3 DNA follows: TGTGCCAGTAGTATCGAGCAGCGTGCTAACTATGGCTACACCTTC. Residues: CASSIEQRANYGYTF. The chain is built from TRBV19 and TRBJ1-2; D is unclear. CDR1 and CDR2 from the germline V gene are LNHDA and SQIVND (reference sequence). Between the trimmed V and J ends, which lost 3 bases and 0 bases, there was a span of 11 bases. The CDR3 has 15 residues. The variable domain in full, with the rest retrieved from reference TRBV19 and TRBJ1-2, is DGGITQSPKYLFRKEGQNVTLSCEQNLNHDAMYWYRQDPGQGLRLIYYSQIVNDFQKGDIAEGYSVSREKKESFPLTVTSAQKNPTAFYLCASSIEQRANYGYTFGSGTRLTVV.

This clone was picked up one time. This chain connects TRBV6-5 to TRBJ2-7; 8 nucleotides align to TRBD2. Germline values: CDR1 MNHEY, CDR2 SVGAGI. Trimming took 10 bases from V and 6 from J; bases not matched to a gene: 8. This CDR3 spans 12 amino acids. The CDR3, as DNA: TGTGCCACCCTACCGGCGGGAGGCGAGCAGTACTTC. Its protein product is CATLPAGGEQYF.

J is TRBJ2-7 and V is TRBV3-1 (or the pseudogene TRBV3-2), with 12 bases lining up with TRBD1. Looked up from germline, CDR1 is LGHDT and CDR2 is YNNKEL (reference sequence). The V and J ends lost 4 bases and 7 bases, in that order; junction bases with no gene match: 8. The CDR3 has 15 amino acids. The CDR3 loop is CASSPYRDRGQEQYF. For the CDR3, the DNA is TGTGCCAGCAGCCCCTACCGGGACAGGGGGCAAGAGCAGTACTTC.

V is TRBV5-1 and J is TRBJ1-5, with D uncertain. V lost 2 bases and J lost 6, with 9 bases in between. From germline, CDR1 is SGHRS and CDR2 YFSETQ. The CDR3 runs to 13 residues. The CDR3 nucleotides are TGCGCCAGCAGCTTTTTTGTAGGTCAGCCCCAGCATTTT. It is translated as CASSFFVGQPQHF.

V gene TRBV9 combines with J gene TRBJ2-7; 7 bases are a match to TRBD1. Germline assignment: CDR1 SGDLS and CDR2 YYNGEE. The CDR3 is 15 amino acids. V shed 4 bases, J shed 1 base, and the junction held 8 bases outside the gene matches. The CDR3 reads CASSPGGGSSYEQYF. In nucleotides, the CDR3 is TGTGCCAGCAGCCCAGGGGGTGGGAGTTCCTACGAGCAGTACTTC. The whole variable domain, remainder taken from reference TRBV9 and TRBJ2-7, is DSGVTQTPKHLITATGQRVTLRCSPRSGDLSVYWYQQSLDQGLQFLIQYYNGEERAKGNILERFSAQQFPDLHSELNLSSLELGDSALYFCASSPGGGSSYEQYFGPGTRLTVT.

This rearrangement joins TRBV27 to TRBJ2-4; D unclear. There are 15 residues in the CDR3. V was trimmed by 3 bases and J by 0 bases, leaving 9 bases between them. Germline V lookup: CDR1 MNHEY, CDR2 SMNVEV (reference sequence). The CDR3 nucleotides read TGTGCCAGCAGTTTCAAGGGTCTAGCCAAAAACATTCAGTACTTC. Amino acids: CASSFKGLAKNIQYF.